Listed here are 7 T cell receptor beta chains from one sample, sequenced in a study of blood T cell repertoires in COVID-19. Profiling relied on immunoSEQ multiplex PCR, and the TCRdb table lists in-frame clones only, not all of them. This table holds over 85,000 clones, 70% to 90% found once. Source material: peripheral blood. The source of these receptors is a human donor with COVID-19, enrolled during active disease. The donor label of this sample is uncertain.

V and J are TRBV18 and TRBJ2-3; the match to TRBD2 covers 11 bases. Trimming took 0 bases from V and 6 from J; bases not matched to a gene: 8. The germline V gene encodes CDR1 KGHSH and CDR2 LQKENI. The CDR3 totals 17 residues. CDR3 region: CASSPPSSGGPEDTQYF. CDR3 in DNA: TGTGCCAGCTCACCACCATCTAGCGGGGGGCCGGAGGATACGCAGTATTTT.

This clone has just one count. This chain connects TRBV4-1 to TRBJ2-3, with 10 positions matching TRBD2. This CDR3 contains 16 residues. The V gene end was trimmed by 5 bases and the J gene end by 11 bases; junction bases not matched to a gene: 16. CDR1 is MGHRA, CDR2 YSYEKL, per germline. CDR3 nucleotide sequence: TGCGCCAGCAGCTACCTAAGCGGGAGGGCCGGTTTAGAGCAGTATTTT. It encodes CASSYLSGRAGLEQYF.

The V gene is TRBV7-7, the J gene TRBJ1-4; the D is unclear. Germline V gene lookup returns CDR1 SSHAT and CDR2 FNYEAQ (reference sequence). The V end lost 1 base, the J end lost 0 bases, and 6 bases lay between the germline ends. This CDR3 is 15 amino acids long. CDR3 loop: CASSLGVATNEKLFF. In DNA form, the CDR3 reads TGTGCCAGCAGCTTAGGAGTAGCAACTAATGAAAAACTGTTTTTT.

In this sample, this clone turned up once. This chain connects TRBV5-6 to TRBJ1-1; tentatively, D is TRBD1 (5 bases). There are 14 residues in the CDR3. Germline V gene sequence: CDR1 SGHDT, CDR2 YYEEEE. Trimming removed 2 bases at V and 1 base at J, with 9 bases between. The DNA of the CDR3 is TGTGCCAGCAGCTTCTTCGACAGGAACACTGAAGCTTTCTTT. This encodes CASSFFDRNTEAFF.

V gene TRBV27 combines with J gene TRBJ2-7; 9 bases match TRBD1. The CDR3 spans 16 residues. The germline V gene encodes CDR1 MNHEY and CDR2 SMNVEV (reference sequence). Trimming cost V 5 bases and J 3 bases; bases outside gene matches: 11. Here the CDR3 DNA reads TGTGCCAGCAGTCTGGAAGCTCCGGGACAGGGCTACGAGCAGTACTTC. This sequence encodes CASSLEAPGQGYEQYF.

This chain joins TRBV4-1 and TRBJ1-1, with D perhaps TRBD1 (5 bases). The ends were cut back, 1 base at V and 4 bases at J, with 16 bases in the middle. Germline V CDR1 and CDR2: MGHRA, YSYEKL. This CDR3 contains 16 residues. The CDR3 DNA reads TGCGCCAGCAGCCAAGTCCCCCCCGGGGGTGGCACTGAAGCTTTCTTT. Translating gives CASSQVPPGGGTEAFF.

V usage is TRBV6-5 and J usage is TRBJ1-2; possibly TRBD1 for D (5 bases). V lost 2 bases and J 2 bases, leaving 9 bases between the germline ends. Germline-derived CDR1 and CDR2 are MNHEY and SVGAGI. This CDR3 spans 14 amino acids. CDR3 bases: TGTGCCAGCAGTTACGATCCAGGGAACTATGGCTACACCTTC. It specifies CASSYDPGNYGYTF.